This is a list of T cell receptor beta chains from one sample in a study of blood T cell repertoires in COVID-19. Here immunoSEQ multiplex PCR was the method, and the copy in TCRdb shows in-frame clones only, minus some. The sample records 150,000 to 200,000 clones, around 90% being singletons. Sequenced material: PBMCs or T cells enriched from blood (not recorded which). The receptor set was obtained from a woman in her twenties or thirties who had recovered from COVID-19. CDR3s include the opening cysteine and the closing phenylalanine or tryptophan. A D gene is named only where the DNA matches it firmly. Clone size, where shown, is once, few, many, or a class for clones that have expanded.

D	size	V	J	DNA	CDR3
TRBD2	few	TRBV19	TRBJ2-2	TGTGCCAGTACCACCCCCGGACTAGCGGGGACTAAGAGCACCGGGGAGCTGTTTTTT	CASTTPGLAGTKSTGELFF
TRBD2	-	TRBV15	TRBJ2-1	TGTGCCACCAGCAGAGATGTAGCGGGAGGGTACAATGAGCAGTTCTTC	CATSRDVAGGYNEQFF
TRBD2	few	TRBV19	TRBJ2-7	TGTGCCAGTAAGGGTGGGGCGGGAGAGGTCTCCTACGAGCAGTACTTC	CASKGGAGEVSYEQYF
-	once	TRBV11-1	TRBJ2-7	TGTGCCAGCAGCCGAGAGTCGTTTAGCTCCTACGAGCAGTACTTC	CASSRESFSSYEQYF
-	-	TRBV7-7	TRBJ2-2	TGTGCTAGCAGCTTAGCTACACAGGGCACCGGGGAGCTGTTTTTT	CASSLATQGTGELFF
-	-	TRBV7-9	TRBJ2-7	TGTGCCAGCAGCTTAGAGCCTTTGGGCAGGACCTACGAGCAGTACTTC	CASSLEPLGRTYEQYF
TRBD2	-	TRBV24-1	TRBJ2-1	TGTGCCACCAGTGTAGCGGGAGGTAATTACAATGAGCAGTTCTTC	CATSVAGGNYNEQFF
TRBD1	-	TRBV24-1	TRBJ1-5	TGTGCCACCAGTTCGACAGGGGGGCGTCGCAATCAGCCCCAGCATTTT	CATSSTGGRRNQPQHF
TRBD2	-	TRBV30	TRBJ2-3	TGTGCCTGGAGCCTTAGCGGGAGGGTCCCGAATACGCAGTATTTT	CAWSLSGRVPNTQYF
-	few	TRBV9	TRBJ1-3	TGTGCCAGCAGCGTAGGACTGGGGAGCAACGGAAACACCATATATTTT	CASSVGLGSNGNTIYF
-	-	TRBV11-2	TRBJ1-1	TGTGCCATCGGCCAGGGCGACAGGCCTGAAGCTTTCTTT	CAIGQGDRPEAFF
TRBD2	-	TRBV7-9	TRBJ2-1	TGTGCCAGCAGCGCCCCCCGAACTAGCGGGAGCAAGTATGAGCAGTTCTTC	CASSAPRTSGSKYEQFF
TRBD2	-	TRBV30	TRBJ2-7	TGTGCCTGGAGTGTCAGACTAGCAAGCGAGCAGTACTTC	CAWSVRLASEQYF
-	-	TRBV12-5	TRBJ1-1	TGTGCTAGTGGTTTGGATGCCGACGGGATTGAAGCTTTCTTT	CASGLDADGIEAFF
-	-	TRBV7-9	TRBJ2-3	TGTGCCAGCAGCCCCGGGACTCCACCTAGCACAGATACGCAGTATTTT	CASSPGTPPSTDTQYF
-	few	TRBV9	TRBJ1-2	TGTGCCAGCAGCGTAGAACAGGGCTATGGCTACACCTTC	CASSVEQGYGYTF
TRBD1	-	TRBV6-9	TRBJ1-2	TGTGCCAGCAGTTCGGTTGGGACAGGATTCACTAACTATGGCTACACCTTC	CASSSVGTGFTNYGYTF
TRBD1	-	TRBV18	TRBJ2-7	TGTGCCAGCTCTCCCCCGGGACAGGGGTCAATCTACGAGCAGTACTTC	CASSPPGQGSIYEQYF
-	-	TRBV19	TRBJ2-1	TGTGCCAGTAGTATGCTGAGGTGGAATGAGCAGTTCTTC	CASSMLRWNEQFF
-	-	TRBV6-5	TRBJ1-1	TGTGCCAGCAGTTACGGAGTCACTGAAGCTTTCTTT	CASSYGVTEAFF
-	-	TRBV9	TRBJ2-5	TGTGCCAGCAGCCTGGGGGGAGCCCTAGAGACCCAGTACTTC	CASSLGGALETQYF
-	-	TRBV19	TRBJ2-5	TGTGCCAGTAGTATAATGTTCTCCGGGGAAAGGGCCCAGTACTTC	CASSIMFSGERAQYF
TRBD1	-	TRBV19	TRBJ1-2	TGTGCCAGTAGTAGGGACAGGGGTATCTATGGCTACACCTTC	CASSRDRGIYGYTF
-	-	TRBV15	TRBJ1-6	TGTGCCACCAGCAGAGATCGCAGCTCCTATAATTCACCCCTCCACTTT	CATSRDRSSYNSPLHF
-	-	TRBV13	TRBJ1-6	TGTGCCAGCAGCCAAACCCCGGGGAAAAAGCGGTCACCCCTCCACTTT	CASSQTPGKKRSPLHF
TRBD1	few	TRBV2	TRBJ1-4	TGTGCCAGCAGCGAAGGGACAGGGCGAAATGAAAAACTGTTTTTT	CASSEGTGRNEKLFF
-	-	TRBV7-2	TRBJ1-4	TGTGCCAGCAGCCTCTACGACAGCTCTTTTAATGAAAAACTGTTTTTT	CASSLYDSSFNEKLFF
-	once	TRBV6-5	TRBJ1-5	TGTGCCAGCAGTCCGCGAGGGGGAAGTCAGCCCCAGCATTTT	CASSPRGGSQPQHF